The 7 T cell receptor beta chains reported below all come from one sample, sequenced in a study of T cells expressing NK-cell markers. TCRdb reprocessed the 5' RACE reads, with one entry per CDR3 protein and no DNA. This sample's table reports under 200,000 distinct CDR3 sequences. Sequenced material: blood T cells: a sorted CD56 or NKG2C T cell subset, CD4+ or CD8+ T cells, or bulk PBMC T cells (not recorded which). The receptors were sampled from a woman between 18 and 70 years old in good health.

This sequence joins TRBV12-3 or TRBV12-4 and TRBJ1-6; TCRdb outputs TRBD1, but without DNA this stays unchecked. This CDR3 is built from 16 residues. CDR3 region: CASSARVGGANSPLHF.

The CDR3 spells CSAKSGGTGELFF. This sequence joins TRBV20-1 and TRBJ2-2; TCRdb calls TRBD2, which cannot be checked without DNA. This CDR3 has 13 amino acids. CDR1 and CDR2 (germline): DFQATT, SNEGSKA (reference sequence).

The rearrangement joins TRBV12-3 or TRBV12-4 to TRBJ2-5. The CDR3 covers 14 residues. Here the CDR3 reads CASSLGRGQETQYF.

This chain connects TRBV10-2 to TRBJ1-4. CDR3 length: 12 residues. Germline CDR1 is WSHSY and CDR2 is SAAADI. The CDR3 reads CASSKIDEKLFF.

This chain links TRBV18 with TRBJ2-5; TCRdb gives TRBD1 as the D gene, but with no DNA this cannot be confirmed. Germline values: CDR1 KGHSH, CDR2 LQKENI. This CDR3 has 16 amino acids. CDR3 residues: CASSPRDRGRLETQYF.

The chain employs TRBV4-2 and TRBJ2-7; the D gene TCRdb calls, TRBD1, cannot be checked with no DNA. The CDR3 runs to 14 residues. The germline gives CDR1 LGHNA, CDR2 YNFKEQ. The CDR3 spells CASSPQGSYYEQYF.

The chain has TRBV6-2 or TRBV6-3 and TRBJ1-5; the D gene TCRdb calls, TRBD1, cannot be checked with no DNA. CDR3 length: 14 amino acids. CDR1 is MNHEY and CDR2 is SVGEGT in the germline V gene. The CDR3 protein is CASSPTASHQPQHF.